These 12 T cell receptor beta chains were all obtained from the same sample, sequenced in a study of T cells in Graves' hyperthyroidism and ophthalmopathy. TCR beta CDR3 region amplification was performed from RNA transcripts. Researchers ran a first-round RT-PCR on the TCR CDR3 using the HTBI primer set. Via MiXCR, TCRdb re-called the multiplex PCR reads, giving one row per CDR3 protein. Of around 600,000 distinct CDR3 sequences listed, around 13% are singletons. The sample was blood. Receptor source: a woman aged 45-65 years with Graves' ophthalmopathy.

This clonotype has at least ten counts. The genes are TRBV30 and TRBJ1-5; TRBD1 agrees at 7 bases. The germline CDR1 and CDR2 sequences are GTSNPN and SVGIG (reference sequence). V trimming: 0 bases; J trimming: 6 bases; junction bases outside the gene matches: 5. The CDR3 runs 14 residues. CDR3 nucleotides: TGTGCCTGGAGTGTAATAGGGGGCGGTCAGCCCCAGCATTTT. Translation: CAWSVIGGGQPQHF.

The table lists this clonotype with many counts. V usage is TRBV28 and J usage is TRBJ2-6; no firm D call. The CDR3 spans 15 residues. Trimming left V 9 bases short and J 0 bases short, with 12 bases between. Germline CDR1 reads MDHEN; CDR2 reads SYDVKM. The CDR3 protein is CASLDGFSGANVLTF. The CDR3 bases are TGTGCCAGTTTGGATGGATTCTCTGGGGCCAACGTCCTGACTTTC.

This clonotype was observed many times. V and J are TRBV7-6 and TRBJ2-1, with D perhaps matching TRBD1 or TRBD2 (7 bases each). Germline CDR1 reads SGHVS; CDR2 reads FNYEAQ. V was cut by 3 bases and J by 10 bases, with 13 bases left in between. The CDR3 totals 13 residues. The CDR3: CASSFKGGGEQFF. In DNA form, the CDR3 reads TGTGCCAGCAGCTTTAAGGGAGGGGGCGAGCAGTTCTTC.

Remarks on this clonotype: The junction shows a germline mismatch at one end, possibly a read error. The rearrangement uses TRBV5-1 and TRBJ2-2, with 7 nucleotides matching TRBD1. The CDR3 totals 15 residues. Per germline, CDR1 SGHRS and CDR2 YFSETQ. In DNA, the CDR3 is TGCGCCAGCAGCCGAATTTCGACAGGGACCGGGGAGCTGTCTTTT. It is translated as CASSRISTGTGELSF.

As regards this clonotype: Compared with germline, one end of the junction differs, possibly owing to a read error. V and J are TRBV7-2 and TRBJ2-2, with D hard to call. CDR1 is SGHTA and CDR2 is FQGNSA in the germline V gene. This CDR3 is 14 amino acids long. The CDR3 region is CASSHPTNTGELFF. The CDR3 DNA is TGCGCCAGCAGCCACCCTACAAACACCGGGGAGCTGTTTTTT.

This clonotype was detected many times. This chain connects TRBV13 to TRBJ2-3, with D perhaps TRBD1 (6 bases). V shed 5 bases and J shed 2 bases, with 14 bases lying between them. The CDR3 is 15 amino acids. Germline CDR1 is PRHDT and CDR2 is FYEKMQ (reference sequence). The CDR3 DNA follows: TGTGCCAGCAGCCCGCGTGGGGGACACACAGATACGCAGTATTTT. Residues: CASSPRGGHTDTQYF.

The chain couples TRBV7-9 to TRBJ1-1, with a weak D call TRBD1 (6 bases). Trimming removed 5 bases at V and 3 bases at J, with 13 bases between. Germline CDR1 reads SEHNR; CDR2 reads FQNEAQ (reference sequence). The CDR3 is 14 residues long. The CDR3 DNA reads TGTGCCAGCAGCCGGCAGGGGCTGTACACTGAAGCTTTCTTT. Translation gives CASSRQGLYTEAFF.

This clonotype was counted a single time. A read error may explain this, as a much larger clone is one base away. The gene calls are TRBV6-2 or TRBV6-3 and TRBJ2-5, with 7 bases identical to TRBD2. The germline gives CDR1 MNHEY, CDR2 SVGEGT. CDR3 size: 14 residues. The CDR3: CACRKDGGKETQYF. CDR3 coding DNA: TGTGCCTGCAGAAAGGACGGGGGGAAAGAGACCCAGTACTTC.

This clonotype has just a few counts. The germline gene is not matched at one end of the junction; a read error may be the cause. The gene calls are TRBV5-1 and TRBJ2-1; TRBD1 matches 9 bases. CDR1 is SGHRS, CDR2 YFSETQ, per germline. The CDR3 sequence is 15 residues long. The CDR3 region has the DNA TGCGCCAGCAGCCCAGGGACAGGGTCCTACAATGAGCAGTCCTTC. This translates into CASSPGTGSYNEQSF.

This clonotype appeared many times. J is TRBJ2-3 and V is TRBV11-3; 10 positions match TRBD2. V lost 7 bases, J lost 2 bases, and 6 bases stayed unmatched. CDR3 length equals 15 residues. Germline CDR1 is SGHNT and CDR2 is YENEEA. CDR3 sequence (DNA): TGTGCCAGCAACATAGGACTAGCGGACACAGATACGCAGTATTTT. This translates into CASNIGLADTDTQYF.

The rearrangement links TRBV20-1 to TRBJ2-7; possibly TRBD2 for D (5 bases). Germline values: CDR1 DFQATT, CDR2 SNEGSKA (reference sequence). Trimming left V 0 bases short and J 2 bases short, with 14 bases between. This CDR3 is 15 amino acids long. CDR3 loop: CSARDRRPTTYEQYF. In DNA, the CDR3 is TGCAGTGCTAGAGATAGGAGACCGACTACCTACGAGCAGTACTTC.

This clonotype was seen only a few times. The chain has TRBV20-1 and TRBJ1-5; the match to TRBD1 covers 7 bases. Losses at the gene ends were 1 base for V and 1 base for J; bases not matched to a gene: 4. CDR1 is DFQATT, CDR2 SNEGSKA, per germline (reference sequence). The CDR3 has 15 residues. The DNA for the CDR3 is TGCAGTGCTAGAGCAGGGGGTCTAAGCAATCAGCCCCAGCATTTT. This encodes CSARAGGLSNQPQHF.